Listed here are 16 T cell receptor beta chains from one sample, sequenced in a study of T cell responses to AZD1222 COVID-19 vaccine. Sequenced by immunoSEQ multiplex PCR; TCRdb stores in-frame clones only, minus some. The repertoire holds fewer than 200,000 clones, with 85% to 95% as singletons. Sequenced material: peripheral blood, taken on day 0 of AZD1222 vaccination. These receptors all come from an adult in good health.

The chain couples TRBV2 to TRBJ2-7; 13 bases are a match to TRBD2. With V trimmed by 6 bases and J by 7 bases, 6 bases remained unmatched. CDR3 length: 14 amino acids. Germline CDR1 SNHLY, CDR2 FYNNEI. CDR3 loop: CASSRTSGSGEQYF. CDR3 DNA: TGTGCCAGCAGCCGGACTAGCGGGAGTGGAGAGCAGTACTTC.

V gene TRBV11-2 combines with J gene TRBJ1-4; possible D gene TRBD1, 6 bases. The CDR3 runs to 14 residues. Germline-derived CDR1 and CDR2 are SGHAT and FQNNGV. V lost 8 bases to trimming and J lost 8 bases, with 18 bases between them. The CDR3 reads CASGAGTRGEKLFF. CDR3 coding DNA: TGTGCCAGCGGGGCTGGGACCAGGGGAGAAAAACTGTTTTTT.

This clone has a single count. This chain joins TRBV19 and TRBJ1-3, with no clear D. Between the trimmed V and J ends, which lost 7 bases and 0 bases, there was a span of 16 bases. Per the germline V gene, CDR1 is LNHDA and CDR2 is SQIVND (reference sequence). CDR3 length: 16 residues. The CDR3 nucleotides read TGTGCCAGTACCATTTCCCGGAGCGTCTCTGGAAACACCATATATTTT. Amino acid sequence: CASTISRSVSGNTIYF. The variable domain in full, with the rest retrieved from reference TRBV19 and TRBJ1-3, is DGGITQSPKYLFRKEGQNVTLSCEQNLNHDAMYWYRQDPGQGLRLIYYSQIVNDFQKGDIAEGYSVSREKKESFPLTVTSAQKNPTAFYLCASTISRSVSGNTIYFGEGSWLTVV.

The chain employs TRBV19 and TRBJ1-5, with no clear D. V was pared by 1 base and J by 0 bases, with 7 bases between. The CDR3 consists of 15 residues. Looked up from germline, CDR1 is LNHDA and CDR2 is SQIVND (reference sequence). CDR3 in DNA: TGTGCCAGTAGTATAGGTAGCTATAGCAATCAGCCCCAGCATTTT. Protein product: CASSIGSYSNQPQHF.

The chain is built from TRBV5-1 and TRBJ1-1, with D perhaps matching TRBD1 (6 bases). The V gene lost 6 bases and the J gene lost 2 bases, with 17 bases spanning the gap. This CDR3 spans 15 amino acids. The germline gives CDR1 SGHRS, CDR2 YFSETQ. CDR3 bases: TGCGCCAGCAAGTCGTGGGACACGCTAAACACTGAAGCTTTCTTT. Its protein product is CASKSWDTLNTEAFF.

This clone was observed once. The chain couples TRBV6-6 to TRBJ1-1; 9 nucleotides align to TRBD1. The germline gives CDR1 MNHNY, CDR2 SVGAGI (reference sequence). This CDR3 region has 14 residues. J gave up 4 bases and V 7 bases, and 7 bases lay outside the gene matches. The CDR3 DNA sequence: TGTGCCAGCATTCCTACAGGGGGCGTCACTGAAGCTTTCTTT. Its protein is CASIPTGGVTEAFF.

The rearrangement links TRBV28 to TRBJ1-2, with D tentatively TRBD1 (5 bases). Trimming left V 8 bases short and J 12 bases short, with 16 bases between. Germline V gives CDR1 MDHEN, CDR2 SYDVKM. This CDR3 is built from 11 residues. This CDR3 reads CASGDRPLDTF. CDR3 DNA sequence: TGTGCCAGCGGGGACCGACCTCTGGACACCTTC.

The V gene is TRBV4-2, the J gene TRBJ1-5; unclear D gene. V was shortened by 0 bases and J by 6 bases, with 6 bases between the two germline ends. CDR3 length equals 13 residues. In germline, CDR1 is LGHNA, CDR2 YNFKEQ. CDR3 in amino acids: CASSQEVSQPQHF. CDR3 nucleotides: TGTGCCAGCAGCCAAGAAGTGAGTCAGCCCCAGCATTTT.

Comments on this clone: One end of the junction varies from germline; a read error may be responsible. The chain links TRBV7-7 to TRBJ2-1; tentative D call: TRBD2 (5 bases). CDR3 length: 13 amino acids. Per germline, CDR1 SSHAT and CDR2 FNYEAQ (reference sequence). DNA for the CDR3: TGTGCTAGCAGCTTAAGGGTGCGGGATGAGCAGTTCTTC. Residues: CASSLRVRDEQFF.

The chain combines TRBV5-1 with TRBJ1-1, with 7 bases lining up with TRBD1. This CDR3 has 14 residues. CDR1 is SGHRS, CDR2 YFSETQ, per germline. V lost 4 bases, J lost 3 bases, and 6 bases stayed unmatched. The CDR3 DNA follows: TGCGCCAGCAGCCCCGGGACAGCGGACACTGAAGCTTTCTTT. Encoded protein: CASSPGTADTEAFF.

The chain uses TRBV6-2 or TRBV6-3 and TRBJ2-7; D remains ambiguous. The length of the CDR3 is 14 residues. CDR1 and CDR2 (germline): MNHEY, SVGEGT. The ends were cut back, 4 bases at V and 7 bases at J, with 17 bases in the middle. For the CDR3, the DNA is TGTGCCAGCAGTTCCGATCTGCCCCTTGTAGAGCAGTACTTC. Translating gives CASSSDLPLVEQYF.

The table lists this clone with a count of one. The CDR3 is CASSYDGDQPQHF. The CDR3 nucleotides read TGTGCCAGCAGCTACGACGGTGATCAGCCCCAGCATTTT. The rearrangement joins TRBV5-4 to TRBJ1-5; D is unresolved. This CDR3 region has 13 residues. V was shortened by 3 bases and J by 5 bases, with 9 bases between the two germline ends. CDR1 is SGHNT, CDR2 YYREEE, per germline (reference sequence).

The chain links TRBV6-1 to TRBJ1-1; 8 nucleotides line up with TRBD1. CDR3 length equals 15 residues. CDR1 and CDR2 (germline): MNHNS, SASEGT. V lost 2 bases, J lost 1 base, and 3 bases stayed unmatched. The CDR3 sequence is CASSEYQGANTEAFF. The DNA of the CDR3 is TGTGCCAGCAGTGAATATCAGGGGGCGAACACTGAAGCTTTCTTT.

The V gene is TRBV5-1, the J gene TRBJ2-2; TRBD2 matches at 10 bases. Germline assignment: CDR1 SGHRS and CDR2 YFSETQ. V lost 4 bases, J lost 1 base, and 4 bases stayed unmatched. The CDR3 has 16 amino acids. The CDR3 region has the DNA TGCGCCAGCAGCGCTCTAGCGGGGGTGAACACCGGGGAGCTGTTTTTT. It yields the protein CASSALAGVNTGELFF.

The chain has TRBV5-4 and TRBJ2-1, with TRBD1 matching over 8 bases. The CDR3 consists of 16 residues. Trimming cost V 4 bases and J 3 bases; bases outside gene matches: 9. CDR1 and CDR2 (germline): SGHNT, YYREEE (reference sequence). The CDR3 DNA sequence: TGTGCCAGCAGCACCTCGACAGGGGTGTTCTACAATGAGCAGTTCTTC. It encodes CASSTSTGVFYNEQFF.

This chain uses TRBV6-5 with TRBJ1-6; TRBD1 agrees at 7 bases. Germline CDR1 reads MNHEY; CDR2 reads SVGAGI. The CDR3 covers 14 residues. Trimming took 4 bases from V and 7 from J; bases not matched to a gene: 4. The CDR3 sequence: CASSLDRINSPLHF. The CDR3 DNA follows: TGTGCCAGCAGTTTGGACAGGATCAATTCACCCCTCCACTTT.